This T cell receptor (beta chain) appears in the sequencing data of a study of early T cells in non-severe SARS-CoV-2 infection. Study-level background: From unsorted whole blood, bulk RNA was sequenced, and the chains remained unpaired.

Individual cDNA molecules were tagged with unique molecular identifiers, the study reported. MiXCR, applied by TCRdb to the 5' RACE reads, yields one record per CDR3 protein. The sample holds fewer than 85,000 distinct CDR3 sequences, about 14% seen once. The CDR3 consists of 15 residues. J gave up 0 bases and V 8 bases, and 11 bases lay outside the gene matches. CDR1 is SQVTM and CDR2 is ANQGSEA in the germline V gene. This clonotype has at least ten counts. The receptor comes from an adult who was a healthcare worker with PCR-confirmed SARS-CoV-2 infection or an uninfected control (not recorded which). The sample here was whole blood, taken at baseline. The chain carries TRBV29-1 and TRBJ2-3; 7 positions agree with TRBD1. In DNA form, the CDR3 reads TGCAGCCTGGGGCTCCTGACAGGGAGCACAGATACGCAGTATTTT. As protein: CSLGLLTGSTDTQYF.